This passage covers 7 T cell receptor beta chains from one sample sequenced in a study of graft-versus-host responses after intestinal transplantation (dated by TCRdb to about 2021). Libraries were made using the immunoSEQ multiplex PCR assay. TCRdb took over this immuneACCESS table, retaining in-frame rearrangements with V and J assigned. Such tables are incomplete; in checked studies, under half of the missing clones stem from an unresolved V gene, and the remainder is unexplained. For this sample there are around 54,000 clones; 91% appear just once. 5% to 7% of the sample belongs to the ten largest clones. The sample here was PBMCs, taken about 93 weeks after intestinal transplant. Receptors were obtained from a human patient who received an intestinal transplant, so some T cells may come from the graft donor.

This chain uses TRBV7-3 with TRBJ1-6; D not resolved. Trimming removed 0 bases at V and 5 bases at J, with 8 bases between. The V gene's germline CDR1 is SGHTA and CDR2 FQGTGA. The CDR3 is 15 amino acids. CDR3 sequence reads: CASSLTDANNSPLHF. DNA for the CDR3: TGTGCCAGCAGCTTAACGGACGCGAATAATTCACCCCTCCACTTT.

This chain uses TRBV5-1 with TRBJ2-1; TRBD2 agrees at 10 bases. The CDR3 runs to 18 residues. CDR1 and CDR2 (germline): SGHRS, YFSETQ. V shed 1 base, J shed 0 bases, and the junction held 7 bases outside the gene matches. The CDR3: CASSLSTSGDYSYNEQFF. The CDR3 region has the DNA TGCGCCAGCAGCTTGTCAACTAGCGGGGATTACTCCTACAATGAGCAGTTCTTC. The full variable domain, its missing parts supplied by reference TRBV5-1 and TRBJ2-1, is KAGVTQTPRYLIKTRGQQVTLSCSPISGHRSVSWYQQTPGQGLQFLFEYFSETQRNKGNFPGRFSGRQFSNSRSEMNVSTLELGDSALYLCASSLSTSGDYSYNEQFFGPGTRLTVL.

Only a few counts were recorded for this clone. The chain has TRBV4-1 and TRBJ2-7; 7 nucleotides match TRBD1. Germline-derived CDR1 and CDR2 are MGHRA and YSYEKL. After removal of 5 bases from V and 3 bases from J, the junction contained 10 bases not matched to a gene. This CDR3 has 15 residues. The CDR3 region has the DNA TGCGCCAGCAGCAGCCCGGGACAGAGCTACTACGAGCAGTACTTC. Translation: CASSSPGQSYYEQYF.

The CDR3 sequence is CASSISTATNEKLFF. The DNA of the CDR3 is TGCGCCAGCAGCATCTCGACGGCAACTAATGAAAAACTGTTTTTT. The chain recombines TRBV5-1 with TRBJ1-4; D uncertain. Germline values: CDR1 SGHRS, CDR2 YFSETQ. The length of the CDR3 is 15 residues. Trimming pared 4 bases from V and 0 bases from J, leaving 10 bases between.

CDR3 bases: TGTGCCAGCAGTGAAGGGACACTCTACACCTTC. Translated: CASSEGTLYTF. V usage is TRBV25-1 and J usage is TRBJ1-2; weak D call: TRBD1 (6 bases). The germline V gene encodes CDR1 MGHDK and CDR2 SYGVNS. V lost 2 bases and J 10 bases, leaving 8 bases between the germline ends. The CDR3 consists of 11 residues.

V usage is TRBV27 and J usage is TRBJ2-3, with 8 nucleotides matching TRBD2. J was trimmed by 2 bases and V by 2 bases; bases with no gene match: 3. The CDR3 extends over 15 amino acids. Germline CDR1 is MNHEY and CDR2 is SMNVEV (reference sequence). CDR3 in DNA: TGTGCCAGCAGTTTAAGCGGGGGTATCACAGATACGCAGTATTTT. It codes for CASSLSGGITDTQYF.

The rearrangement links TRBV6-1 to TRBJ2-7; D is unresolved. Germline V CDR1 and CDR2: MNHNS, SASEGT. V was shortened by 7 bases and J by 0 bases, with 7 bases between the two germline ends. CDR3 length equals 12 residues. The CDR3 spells CASKGDSYEQYF. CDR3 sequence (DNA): TGTGCCAGCAAGGGTGACTCCTACGAGCAGTACTTC.